This T cell receptor (beta chain) was identified during a study of T cell responses to AZD1222 COVID-19 vaccine. TCRdb keeps only in-frame clones here, not all; method: immunoSEQ multiplex PCR. The data contain about 66,000 clones, 87% of them singletons. Losses at the gene ends were 4 bases for V and 5 bases for J; bases not matched to a gene: 10. The CDR3 runs to 16 residues. Germline CDR1 and CDR2: PRHDT and FYEKMQ (reference sequence). J is TRBJ1-1 and V is TRBV13, with 10 bases that match TRBD1. Source: peripheral blood, taken on day 0 of AZD1222 vaccination. This clonotype originated in an adult in good health. The CDR3 coding sequence is TGTGCCAGCAGCTCCCGGGACAGGGGAGGCGGAACTGAAGCTTTCTTT. Its protein product is CASSSRDRGGGTEAFF.